The TCR beta chain under discussion was sequenced for a study of cytomegalovirus exposure and HLA in healthy donors. Study as a whole: From about 180 million T cells, an earlier analysis saw 110 million or so unique TCR beta sequences. Broader study findings: A later analysis revealed that TCR association rates differed between HLA loci, peaking at DRB1 and bottoming out at HLA-C. Later analysis associated a missense DCLRE1C variant with TCR beta V- and J-gene trimming.

60 Vbeta and 13 Jbeta primers were used in PCR. TCRdb keeps only in-frame clones here, not all; method: immunoSEQ multiplex PCR. Of 80,000 to 95,000 clones listed, 63% were seen once; the top ten hold around 6.6%. Germline loops: CDR1 GTSNPN, CDR2 SVGIG (reference sequence). The CDR3 consists of 12 residues. Trimming cost V 5 bases and J 1 base, with 7 bases left between them. On this clone itself: Its specificity is not known.

The sample comprised PBMCs. This clonotype originated in a woman aged 25-40 years in good health and CMV-seronegative. J is TRBJ2-3 and V is TRBV30, with a tentative D call TRBD2 (5 bases). This chain's CDR3 is CAWDGGTDTQYF. CDR3 nucleotides: TGTGCCTGGGACGGGGGCACAGATACGCAGTATTTT.